A single sample gave rise to the 17 T cell receptor beta chains below, sequenced in a study of post-analysis software for immune sequencing data. These receptors' antigens are unknown. Unique molecular identifiers were present in the TCR beta cDNA libraries. TCRdb called the PCR reads again in MiXCR, with one record for every CDR3 protein. The table records approximately 730,000 distinct CDR3 sequences, 46% of them present only once. Study-level points and caveats: In patients, TRBV5-6, TRBV5-1 and TRBV20-1 belonged to five or six TRBV segments found more frequently than in controls.

The sample taken for sequencing was blood. These receptors came from a girl aged 5-17 years with multiple sclerosis.

This clonotype has only a few counts. This chain connects TRBV20-1 to TRBJ2-7; the match to TRBD2 covers 13 bases. V was pared by 6 bases and J by 3 bases, with 17 bases of the junction left unmatched. Germline lookup yields CDR1 DFQATT and CDR2 SNEGSKA (reference sequence). The CDR3 length is 18 residues. The CDR3 DNA follows: TGCAGTGCCCTAAACAGTAGCGCGGGACTAGCGGGAATCTACGAGCAGTACTTC. Amino acid sequence: CSALNSSAGLAGIYEQYF.

The rearrangement links TRBV20-1 to TRBJ2-3; D may be TRBD2 (6 bases). This CDR3 is built from 13 residues. V was pared by 5 bases and J by 0 bases, with 9 bases between. Germline V gene data show CDR1 as DFQATT and CDR2 as SNEGSKA (reference sequence). The CDR3 loop is CSAASVSTDTQYF. The CDR3 nucleotides read TGCAGTGCTGCTAGCGTGAGCACAGATACGCAGTATTTT.

This clonotype has more than one count but fewer than ten. This rearrangement joins TRBV27 to TRBJ2-3; 8 nucleotides match TRBD2. Trimming cost V 2 bases and J 2 bases; bases outside gene matches: 9. Per germline, CDR1 MNHEY and CDR2 SMNVEV (reference sequence). This CDR3 comprises 17 residues. The CDR3 is CASSLVRTSGFTDTQYF. The CDR3 DNA follows: TGTGCCAGCAGTTTAGTTCGCACTAGCGGCTTCACAGATACGCAGTATTTT.

In its sample, this clonotype was seen a few times. V and J are TRBV4-1 and TRBJ2-5; D perhaps matches TRBD2 (6 bases). V was trimmed by 0 bases and J by 1 base, leaving 15 bases between them. The CDR3 has 17 residues. Germline lookup yields CDR1 MGHRA and CDR2 YSYEKL. CDR3 protein: CASSQDPPGLIQETQYF. The CDR3 region has the DNA TGCGCCAGCAGCCAAGACCCGCCGGGACTTATCCAAGAGACCCAGTACTTC.

This chain uses TRBV11-2 with TRBJ2-5, with D perhaps being TRBD1 or TRBD2 (7 bases each). CDR3 length: 16 residues. V lost 5 bases to trimming and J lost 11 bases, with 27 bases between them. Germline-derived CDR1 and CDR2 are SGHAT and FQNNGV. Written as DNA, the CDR3 is TGTGCCAGCAGCACCTTTCCTAGCGGAGGGGGCAATGAGCAGTACTTC. Its translation: CASSTFPSGGGNEQYF.

V usage is TRBV7-2 and J usage is TRBJ2-7; 11 bases are a match to TRBD2. CDR3 size: 15 residues. V lost 2 bases to trimming and J lost 2 bases; unmatched junction nucleotides: 2. Germline V lookup: CDR1 SGHTA, CDR2 FQGNSA. The CDR3 DNA sequence: TGTGCCAGCAGCTTACTAGCGGGAGGTACCTACGAGCAGTACTTC. Amino acids: CASSLLAGGTYEQYF.

The V and J genes are TRBV7-2 and TRBJ2-7; TRBD1 aligns across 9 bases. The CDR3 totals 20 residues. J was trimmed by 3 bases and V by 1 base; bases with no gene match: 19. Germline V gene sequence: CDR1 SGHTA, CDR2 FQGNSA. The CDR3 DNA reads TGTGCCAGCAGCTTAGACCCGGGACAGGGTACCTTCGCGGACTACTACGAGCAGTACTTC. Its translation is CASSLDPGQGTFADYYEQYF.

The gene calls are TRBV15 and TRBJ2-2; TRBD1 is a possible D gene (6 bases). Germline loops: CDR1 LNHNV, CDR2 YYDKDF (reference sequence). The CDR3 loop spans 13 amino acids. The V gene lost 6 bases and the J gene lost 8 bases, with 13 bases spanning the gap. The CDR3 is CATSLGAQGELFF. DNA of the CDR3: TGTGCCACCAGTCTGGGGGCCCAGGGGGAGCTGTTTTTT.

This clonotype was recorded a few times. V gene TRBV12-3 or TRBV12-4 combines with J gene TRBJ2-7, with D possibly being TRBD2 (5 bases). V was cut by 6 bases and J by 5 bases, with 17 bases left in between. CDR3 length: 14 amino acids. The CDR3 DNA reads TGTGCCAGCAGCGTCACCGGACTTCCGAACGAGCAGTACTTC. Protein sequence: CASSVTGLPNEQYF.

This chain joins TRBV10-3 and TRBJ1-4, with D hard to call. The V end was cut by 2 bases, the J end by 8 bases, with 6 bases between. The CDR3 is 12 residues long. Germline CDR1 ENHRY, CDR2 SYGVKD. In nucleotides, the CDR3 is TGTGCCATCAGTGAGGGATTGGAAAAACTGTTTTTT. As protein: CAISEGLEKLFF.

V and J are TRBV7-9 and TRBJ1-5; perhaps TRBD1 as D (5 bases). Germline CDR1 is SEHNR and CDR2 is FQNEAQ (reference sequence). Between the trimmed V and J ends, which lost 2 bases and 6 bases, there was a span of 8 bases. The CDR3 sequence is 13 residues long. The CDR3 nucleotides are TGTGCCAGCAGCTTATCCGGGGGTCAGCCCCAGCATTTT. Its translation: CASSLSGGQPQHF.

V is TRBV20-1 and J is TRBJ2-7; TRBD2 matches at 9 bases. The J call could be wrong; TRBJ2-5 is a better fit for the DNA end. The CDR3 is made up of 17 amino acids. The germline CDR1 and CDR2 sequences are DFQATT and SNEGSKA (reference sequence). The CDR3 sequence is CSARDLRLAGVVETQYF. CDR3 DNA: TGCAGTGCTAGAGATCTAAGATTAGCGGGAGTGGTGGAGACCCAGTACTTC.

The V gene is TRBV6-6, the J gene TRBJ2-5; 9 nucleotides match TRBD1. Germline V gene sequence: CDR1 MNHNY, CDR2 SVGAGI (reference sequence). The CDR3 sequence is 17 residues long. V shed 2 bases, J shed 11 bases, and the junction held 18 bases outside the gene matches. The CDR3 DNA reads as TGTGCCAGCAGTTACCCGCACCGGGACAGGGTCCACAATGAGCAGTACTTC. This sequence encodes CASSYPHRDRVHNEQYF.

This clonotype rates as medium-sized. This rearrangement joins TRBV4-1 to TRBJ1-5; D is undetermined. CDR3 length equals 17 residues. Trimming cost V 0 bases and J 3 bases, with 15 bases left between them. Per the germline V gene, CDR1 is MGHRA and CDR2 is YSYEKL. CDR3 region: CASSQERASGFNQPQHF. CDR3 DNA: TGCGCCAGCAGCCAAGAGAGGGCCTCGGGGTTCAATCAGCCCCAGCATTTT.

This clonotype was counted only a few times. The chain joins TRBV4-1 to TRBJ2-7; D gene ambiguous. Germline lookup yields CDR1 MGHRA and CDR2 YSYEKL. Between the trimmed V and J ends, which lost 1 base and 2 bases, there was a span of 6 bases. The CDR3 contains 13 residues. The CDR3 DNA is TGCGCCAGCAGCCAAGGGCCCCCCTACGAGCAGTACTTC. This encodes CASSQGPPYEQYF.

This clonotype was seen only a few times. The genes are TRBV12-1 and TRBJ2-1; the table's D call, TRBD2, was not checked against the DNA. TRBV12-1 represents a pseudogene. The CDR3 sequence is 17 residues long. The CDR3 nucleotides read TGTGCCAGCAGCACCTCAACGGGACTAGTAGGCAACAATGAGCAGTTCTTC. Translated: CASSTSTGLVGNNEQFF.

V and J are TRBV2 and TRBJ1-6; 9 bases map to TRBD1. The CDR3 is 14 amino acids. Germline loops: CDR1 SNHLY, CDR2 FYNNEI. The V and J ends lost 8 bases and 14 bases, in that order; junction bases with no gene match: 13. CDR3 loop: CASYEDRGLLALHF. Here the CDR3 DNA reads TGTGCCAGCTACGAGGACAGGGGATTATTGGCCCTCCACTTT.